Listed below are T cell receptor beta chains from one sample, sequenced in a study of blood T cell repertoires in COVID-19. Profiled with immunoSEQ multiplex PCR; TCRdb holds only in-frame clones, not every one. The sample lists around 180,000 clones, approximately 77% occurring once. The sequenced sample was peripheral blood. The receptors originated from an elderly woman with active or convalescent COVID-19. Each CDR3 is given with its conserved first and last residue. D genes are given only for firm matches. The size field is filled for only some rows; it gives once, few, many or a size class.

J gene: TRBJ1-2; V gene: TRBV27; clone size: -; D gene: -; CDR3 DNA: TGTGCCAGCAAAGGGAGGGGAATTGGTAGCTATGGCTACACCTTC; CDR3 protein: CASKGRGIGSYGYTF
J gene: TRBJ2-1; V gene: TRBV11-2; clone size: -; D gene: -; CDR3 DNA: TGTGCCAGCAGCCCCCGGCGGAGCGCGAGCTCCTACAATGAGCAGTTCTTC; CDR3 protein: CASSPRRSASSYNEQFF
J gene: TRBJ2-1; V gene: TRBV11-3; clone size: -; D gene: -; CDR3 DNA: TGTGCCAGCAGCCCGGGACTCCCCCAGGCTGTTACCTACAATGAGCAGTTCTTC; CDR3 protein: CASSPGLPQAVTYNEQFF
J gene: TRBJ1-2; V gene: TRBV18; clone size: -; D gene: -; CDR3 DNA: TGTGCCAGCTCACCACCATCGATCGGTCGGGATGGCTACACCTTC; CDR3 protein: CASSPPSIGRDGYTF
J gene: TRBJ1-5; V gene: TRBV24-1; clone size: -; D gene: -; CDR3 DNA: TGTGCCACCAGTGAAGACAACAATCAGCCCCAGCATTTT; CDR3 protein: CATSEDNNQPQHF
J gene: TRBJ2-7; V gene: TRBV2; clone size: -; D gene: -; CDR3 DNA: TGTGCCAGCAGTGAACGGTACTCCTACGAGCAGTACTTC; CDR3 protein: CASSERYSYEQYF
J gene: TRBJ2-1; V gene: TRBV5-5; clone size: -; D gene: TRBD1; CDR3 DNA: TGTGCCAGCAGCTTGTGGAAGGGACAGGAGTTCTTC; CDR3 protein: CASSLWKGQEFF
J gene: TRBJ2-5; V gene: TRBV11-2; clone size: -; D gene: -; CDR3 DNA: TGTGCCAGCAGCTTAGTTCGCTCACAGGAGACCCAGTACTTC; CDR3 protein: CASSLVRSQETQYF
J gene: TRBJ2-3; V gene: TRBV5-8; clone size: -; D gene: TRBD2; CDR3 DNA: TGTGCCAGCAGCTTGACTAGCGGGGAGACAGATACGCAGTATTTT; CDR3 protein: CASSLTSGETDTQYF
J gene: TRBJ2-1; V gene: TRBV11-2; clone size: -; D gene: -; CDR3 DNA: TGTGCCAGCAGCTTACTGTACAATGAGCAGTTCTTC; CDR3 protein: CASSLLYNEQFF
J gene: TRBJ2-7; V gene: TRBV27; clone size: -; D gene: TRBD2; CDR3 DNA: TGTGCCAGCAGTCGAGCGGGGAACTACGAGCAGTACTTC; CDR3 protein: CASSRAGNYEQYF
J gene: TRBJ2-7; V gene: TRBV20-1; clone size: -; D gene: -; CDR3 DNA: TGCAGTGCTAGTAGGCCACAGGGAGAGGGATGGGAGCAGTACTTC; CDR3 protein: CSASRPQGEGWEQYF
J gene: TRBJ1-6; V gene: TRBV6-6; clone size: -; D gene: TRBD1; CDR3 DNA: TGTGCCAGCACCCTGGACAGGGGACGGTCACCCCTCCACTTT; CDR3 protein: CASTLDRGRSPLHF
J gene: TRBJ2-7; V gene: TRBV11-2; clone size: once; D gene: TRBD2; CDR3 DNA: TGTGCCAGCAGCTTAGTCCCCATGGGCCGGGAGGGCTACGAGCAGTACTTC; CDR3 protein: CASSLVPMGREGYEQYF
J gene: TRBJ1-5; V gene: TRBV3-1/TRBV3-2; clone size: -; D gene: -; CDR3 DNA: TGTGCCAGCAGCCAAGATGGGGCAAATCAGCCCCAGCATTTT; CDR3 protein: CASSQDGANQPQHF
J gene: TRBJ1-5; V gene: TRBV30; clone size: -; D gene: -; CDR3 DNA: TGTGCCTGGAGTGTCGGGCAGGGGCCGAATCAGCCCCAGCATTTT; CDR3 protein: CAWSVGQGPNQPQHF
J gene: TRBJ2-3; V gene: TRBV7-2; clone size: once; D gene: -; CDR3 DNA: TGTGCCAGCAGCTCCCGCCGCGGTGGGACGCAGTATTTT; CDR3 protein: CASSSRRGGTQYF
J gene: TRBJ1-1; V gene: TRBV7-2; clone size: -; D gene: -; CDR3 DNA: TGTGCCAGCGGTAGGGGCAATTCGAACACTGAAGCTTTCTTT; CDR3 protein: CASGRGNSNTEAFF
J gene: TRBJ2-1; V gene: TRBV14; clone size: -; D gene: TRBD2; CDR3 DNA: TGTGCCAGCAGCCAGGGTTTACCGGGACTAGCGGGATCCAATGAGCAGTTCTTC; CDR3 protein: CASSQGLPGLAGSNEQFF
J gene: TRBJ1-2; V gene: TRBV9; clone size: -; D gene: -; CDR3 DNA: TGTGCCAGCAGCGTAGCAGGGCGGGGTAACTATGGCTACACCTTC; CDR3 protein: CASSVAGRGNYGYTF
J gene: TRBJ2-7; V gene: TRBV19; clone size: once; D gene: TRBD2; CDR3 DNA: TGTGCCAGTAGTATTGGCGGGAGGAGATACGAGCAGTACTTC; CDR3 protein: CASSIGGRRYEQYF